Listed here are 30 T cell receptor beta chains from one sample, sequenced in a study of blood T cells in healthy people across ages. Together with a sample-barcoded 5' primer, a J-beta primer mix was included in a second PCR lasting about 7 to 11 cycles. Using its own MiXCR run on the 5' RACE reads, TCRdb lists one record per CDR3 protein. The repertoire consists of more than 700,000 distinct CDR3 sequences, with roughly 46% occurring once and the leading ten covering 15% to 20%. The sequenced sample consisted of blood. These receptors all come from a man at least 80 years old in good health.

This chain uses TRBV6-7 with TRBJ2-1; D is perhaps TRBD2 (6 bases). TRBV6-7 is classed as an ORF, of uncertain function. Trimming removed 6 bases from V and 4 bases from J, with 19 bases in between. This CDR3 has 16 residues. The CDR3 region has the DNA TGTGCCAGCAGCCGGCTTTCCGGGACTGAGTACAATGAGCAGTTCTTC. It yields the protein CASSRLSGTEYNEQFF.

A note on this clonotype: Compared with germline, one end of the junction differs, possibly owing to a read error. The chain combines TRBV20-1 with TRBJ2-5; D is uncertain. The CDR3 runs 11 residues. CDR1 is DFQATT and CDR2 is SNEGSKA in the germline V gene (reference sequence). CDR3 in DNA: TGCGGTGCCGCTCGAAGGGAGACCCAGTACTTC. This codes for CGAARRETQYF.

The genes are TRBV9 and TRBJ2-2; D call uncertain. V was clipped by 0 bases and J by 0 bases, with 3 bases between them. The length of the CDR3 is 14 residues. Germline CDR1 SGDLS, CDR2 YYNGEE. For the CDR3, the DNA is TGTGCCAGCAGCGTAGGGACGAACACCGGGGAGCTGTTTTTT. Translated, it gives CASSVGTNTGELFF.

The V and J genes are TRBV19 and TRBJ2-6; possible D gene TRBD2, 6 bases. The CDR3 length is 14 residues. V was pared by 10 bases and J by 0 bases, with 10 bases between. Germline V gives CDR1 LNHDA, CDR2 SQIVND (reference sequence). CDR3: CATGGASGANVLTF. As DNA, the CDR3 is TGTGCCACGGGCGGGGCCTCTGGGGCCAACGTCCTGACTTTC.

This clonotype came up a few times. The V and J genes are TRBV6-5 and TRBJ2-1; 12 bases line up with TRBD1. V trimming: 5 bases; J trimming: 8 bases; junction bases outside the gene matches: 7. Per the germline V gene, CDR1 is MNHEY and CDR2 is SVGAGI. This CDR3 is built from 15 residues. This chain's CDR3 is CASSEPGQGAYEQFF. The CDR3 DNA reads as TGTGCCAGCAGTGAACCGGGACAGGGGGCCTATGAGCAGTTCTTC.

This rearrangement joins TRBV5-5 to TRBJ2-4, with TRBD1 as a possible D gene (6 bases). The CDR3 consists of 20 residues. The V and J ends lost 4 bases and 0 bases respectively, with 26 bases between them. In germline, CDR1 is SGHKS, CDR2 YYEKEE (reference sequence). Written as DNA, the CDR3 is TGTGCCAGCAGCGTAACACTCAGGGGCCCAAATAGACTAGCCAAAAACATTCAGTACTTC. This encodes CASSVTLRGPNRLAKNIQYF.

In this sample, this clonotype turned up many times. The gene calls are TRBV7-9 and TRBJ2-1; 8 nucleotides match TRBD2. The length of the CDR3 is 16 residues. Trimming at V came to 5 bases and at J to 10 bases, leaving 16 bases not matched to a gene. CDR1 is SEHNR and CDR2 is FQNEAQ in the germline V gene (reference sequence). The CDR3 nucleotides read TGTGCCAGCAGCACCGGAGCGGGAGAGGGTCGGGAAGAGCAGTTCTTC. Its translation: CASSTGAGEGREEQFF.

The sample holds one count of this clonotype. Given a much more abundant clone one base away, this may be a read error. The chain's CDR3 is CASSRRAAANEQFF. The CDR3 DNA sequence: TGTGCCAGCAGTAGACGAGCGGCGGCCAATGAGCAGTTCTTC. The J gene is TRBJ2-1, the V gene TRBV12-3 or TRBV12-4, with D possibly TRBD2 on 5 matching bases. V lost 5 bases and J 6 bases, leaving 14 bases between the germline ends. This CDR3 is 14 amino acids long.

This chain links TRBV20-1 with TRBJ2-1; D is perhaps TRBD2 (5 bases). The J call is doubtful: the DNA matches TRBJ2-7 better. The germline V gene encodes CDR1 DFQATT and CDR2 SNEGSKA (reference sequence). The CDR3 has 12 amino acids. Here the CDR3 DNA reads TGCAGCAGTGAGGGATCCTACAATGAGCAGTACTTC. Residues: CSSEGSYNEQYF.

The J gene is TRBJ1-1, the V gene TRBV11-3; 7 nucleotides agree with TRBD1. From germline, CDR1 is SGHNT and CDR2 YENEEA. After removal of 5 bases from V and 6 bases from J, the junction contained 12 bases not matched to a gene. The CDR3 runs 15 residues. In nucleotides, the CDR3 is TGTGCCAGCAGCATCAAACAGGGGTATGGGTCTGAAGCTTTCTTT. This gives the protein CASSIKQGYGSEAFF.

This clonotype was seen a handful of times. The chain links TRBV29-1 to TRBJ2-5; a weak D match, TRBD2 (6 bases). CDR1 is SQVTM, CDR2 ANQGSEA, per germline. The CDR3 loop spans 13 amino acids. Trimming left V 8 bases short and J 11 bases short, with 24 bases between. The CDR3 here is CSLSPGRDNEQYF. As DNA, the CDR3 is TGCAGCCTTAGCCCCGGGAGAGATAATGAGCAGTACTTC. The complete variable domain, with remaining parts taken from reference TRBV29-1 and TRBJ2-5, reads SAVISQKPSRDICQRGTSLTIQCQVDSQVTMMFWYRQQPGQSLTLIATANQGSEATYESGFVIDKFPISRPNLTFSTLTVSNMSPEDSSIYLCSLSPGRDNEQYFGPGTRLLVL.

This clonotype was detected only a few times. The V and J genes are TRBV29-1 and TRBJ2-3, with D possibly TRBD2 on 5 matching bases. This CDR3 has 13 amino acids. Germline CDR1 SQVTM, CDR2 ANQGSEA. Trimming took off 4 bases at V and 2 bases at J, with 10 bases between the two ends. The CDR3 DNA is TGCAGCGTTGGTCGGGGAGACACAGATACGCAGTATTTT. Translating it yields CSVGRGDTDTQYF.

This clonotype appeared a few times. The V call is TRBV27, the J call TRBJ2-5; D not resolved. The germline gives CDR1 MNHEY, CDR2 SMNVEV (reference sequence). V lost 3 bases, J lost 3 bases, and 11 bases lay in between. The length of the CDR3 is 14 residues. CDR3 in amino acids: CASSFSLSKETQYF. The DNA for the CDR3 is TGTGCCAGCAGTTTTTCCTTATCGAAAGAGACCCAGTACTTC.

The rearrangement links TRBV29-1 to TRBJ2-4; the match to TRBD1 covers 8 bases. TRBJ2-7 matches the DNA end more closely, so the J call is doubtful. The CDR3 totals 14 residues. Germline lookup yields CDR1 SQVTM and CDR2 ANQGSEA. The CDR3 region is CSVSGGAGGPEQYF. In DNA, the CDR3 is TGCAGCGTATCCGGCGGGGCAGGGGGCCCCGAGCAGTACTTC.

V usage is TRBV5-6 and J usage is TRBJ2-1; 7 bases fit TRBD2. The CDR3 contains 20 residues. The J segment lost 0 bases and the V segment lost 0 bases, leaving 15 bases of the junction unmatched. The V gene's germline CDR1 is SGHDT and CDR2 YYEEEE. The DNA for the CDR3 is TGTGCCAGCAGCTTGGTTGGTGGTAGCGGGTTGATAGGCTCCTACAATGAGCAGTTCTTC. Translated: CASSLVGGSGLIGSYNEQFF.

Here the CDR3 reads CAWSEDETYEQYF. The CDR3 DNA is TGTGCCTGGAGTGAGGACGAAACCTACGAGCAGTACTTC. This rearrangement joins TRBV30 to TRBJ2-7; D not resolved. The germline gives CDR1 GTSNPN, CDR2 SVGIG (reference sequence). V was clipped by 1 base and J by 2 bases, with 9 bases between them. The CDR3 is 13 residues long.

V gene TRBV29-1 combines with J gene TRBJ1-4; D is perhaps TRBD1 (6 bases). Germline V CDR1 and CDR2: SQVTM, ANQGSEA. V gave up 6 bases and J gave up 6 bases, with 11 bases separating them. This CDR3 is built from 12 residues. CDR3 region: CSVRTGYEKLFF. DNA for the CDR3: TGCAGCGTCCGAACAGGGTATGAAAAACTGTTTTTT.

The chain joins TRBV25-1 to TRBJ2-7; 11 nucleotides agree with TRBD2. This CDR3 has 18 residues. With V trimmed by 6 bases and J by 0 bases, 13 bases remained unmatched. Germline CDR1 reads MGHDK; CDR2 reads SYGVNS. CDR3 residues: CASSSTGTSGSSSYEQYF. CDR3 nucleotides: TGTGCCAGCAGCTCAACAGGGACTAGCGGTTCGAGCTCCTACGAGCAGTACTTC.

This clonotype was counted a few times. The CDR3 nucleotides read TGTGCCAGCAGCCAGATAGGAGCCCAAGAGACCCAGTACTTC. Its translation is CASSQIGAQETQYF. The rearrangement joins TRBV3-1 to TRBJ2-5; the D is unclear. Germline V lookup: CDR1 LGHDT, CDR2 YNNKEL (reference sequence). The CDR3 contains 14 residues. V lost 3 bases and J lost 1, with 9 bases in between.

This clonotype showed up just a few times. The chain carries TRBV20-1 and TRBJ1-5; weak D call: TRBD1 (6 bases). Trimming removed 5 bases from V and 4 bases from J, with 12 bases in between. CDR3 length: 13 residues. Germline V gene lookup returns CDR1 DFQATT and CDR2 SNEGSKA (reference sequence). CDR3 protein: CSAARGQNQPQHF. The CDR3 DNA reads as TGCAGTGCTGCAAGAGGACAGAATCAGCCCCAGCATTTT.

About this clonotype itself: It may be a read error: a sequence one base away is much more abundant. The chain couples TRBV29-1 to TRBJ1-5, with TRBD1 identical over 9 bases. The CDR3 consists of 13 residues. Germline loops: CDR1 SQVTM, CDR2 ANQGSEA. The junction had 7 bases not matched to a gene; V was cut back by 7 bases and J by 6 bases. The CDR3 here is CSATTGGGQPQHF. The DNA of the CDR3 is TGCAGCGCCACTACAGGGGGCGGTCAGCCCCAGCATTTT.

The CDR3: CASSLSSGSANEKLFF. CDR3 nucleotides: TGTGCCAGCAGCTTATCTTCAGGGTCTGCTAATGAAAAACTGTTTTTT. The rearrangement uses TRBV7-9 and TRBJ1-4, with D possibly being TRBD1 (5 bases). CDR3 length equals 16 residues. V dropped 2 bases and J dropped 3 bases, with 13 bases sitting between them. Germline lookup yields CDR1 SEHNR and CDR2 FQNEAQ (reference sequence).

The genes are TRBV4-1 and TRBJ2-5; D remains ambiguous. CDR1 is MGHRA, CDR2 YSYEKL, per germline. Trimming stripped 4 bases from V and 5 bases from J, with 8 bases between. There are 12 residues in the CDR3. CDR3 bases: TGCGCCAGCAGCCCCGACTTCGAGACCCAGTACTTC. Translated: CASSPDFETQYF.

This sequence joins TRBV2 and TRBJ1-2; possible D gene TRBD1, 5 bases. The CDR3 runs to 12 residues. V was pared by 6 bases and J by 2 bases, with 7 bases between. Germline V gives CDR1 SNHLY, CDR2 FYNNEI. CDR3 amino acids: CASRDTNYGYTF. The CDR3 DNA follows: TGTGCCAGCAGGGACACCAACTATGGCTACACCTTC. The full variable domain, in which reference TRBV2 and TRBJ1-2 provide the parts outside the CDR3, is EPEVTQTPSHQVTQMGQEVILRCVPISNHLYFYWYRQILGQKVEFLVSFYNNEISEKSEIFDDQFSVERPDGSNFTLKIRSTKLEDSAMYFCASRDTNYGYTFGSGTRLTVV.

This clonotype has at least ten counts. The V and J genes are TRBV29-1 and TRBJ2-1; no definite D call. The CDR3 covers 11 residues. Deletions cut 3 bases from V and 4 bases from J, with 4 bases between. Germline lookup yields CDR1 SQVTM and CDR2 ANQGSEA. In nucleotides, the CDR3 is TGCAGCGTTGAGGTGTACAATGAGCAGTTCTTC. Amino acid sequence: CSVEVYNEQFF.

In DNA form, the CDR3 reads TGCAGTGCTTTGACAGGGACCAACACTGAAGCTTTCTTT. Translation: CSALTGTNTEAFF. The chain is built from TRBV20-1 and TRBJ1-1; 7 bases match TRBD1. The germline CDR1 and CDR2 sequences are DFQATT and SNEGSKA (reference sequence). J gave up 2 bases and V 5 bases, and 5 bases lay outside the gene matches. The CDR3 is 13 residues long.

V and J are TRBV28 and TRBJ2-3, with D possibly TRBD1 on 5 matching bases. V dropped 5 bases and J dropped 2 bases, with 20 bases sitting between them. The CDR3 sequence is 17 residues long. Germline loops: CDR1 MDHEN, CDR2 SYDVKM. The CDR3 region is CASSTEVGQGHTDTQYF. The CDR3 DNA reads as TGTGCCAGCAGTACAGAGGTGGGGCAGGGCCACACAGATACGCAGTATTTT.

The chain combines TRBV24-1 with TRBJ2-7; 10 bases align to TRBD1. The CDR3 is 13 amino acids. The J segment lost 0 bases and the V segment lost 9 bases, leaving 1 base of the junction unmatched. Germline V lookup: CDR1 KGHDR, CDR2 SFDVKD. The CDR3 DNA reads as TGTGCCACCGGGACAGGGGTCTCCTACGAGCAGTACTTC. This sequence encodes CATGTGVSYEQYF.

A single count supports this clonotype. The chain is built from TRBV4-1 and TRBJ1-4; TRBD1 might be the D (6 bases). V lost 1 base to trimming and J lost 7 bases, with 19 bases between them. Germline CDR1 reads MGHRA; CDR2 reads YSYEKL. The CDR3 extends over 17 amino acids. In DNA, the CDR3 is TGCGCCAGCAGCCAAGTCCGGCTATTACAGGGATTTGAAAAACTGTTTTTT. This encodes CASSQVRLLQGFEKLFF.

The table lists this clonotype with many counts. The chain couples TRBV28 to TRBJ2-7; D remains ambiguous. Trimming took 8 bases from V and 6 from J, leaving 17 bases between them. The germline gives CDR1 MDHEN, CDR2 SYDVKM. The CDR3 consists of 13 residues. The DNA for the CDR3 is TGTGCCAGCTTCTACCGCAGAAATGGCGAGCAGTACTTC. It is translated as CASFYRRNGEQYF.